A selection of T cell receptor beta chains follows, all from one sample in a study of T cells after yellow fever vaccination. TCRdb itself ran the 5' RACE reads through MiXCR, one entry per CDR3 protein. The top ten hold around 15% of the sample, which has nearly 550,000 distinct CDR3 sequences, 19% seen once. The material was PBMCs, obtained 15 days after the yellow fever booster vaccination. All receptors come from a man between 25 and 39 years old who received the YFV17D yellow fever vaccine. CDR3s include the opening cysteine and the closing phenylalanine or tryptophan. Fields, in order: CDR3 DNA, CDR3 protein, D gene, V gene, clone size, J gene. A D gene is named only where the DNA matches it firmly. Clone size is given for some rows only: seen once, a few or many times, or a class if the clone is expanded.

TGTGCCAGCAGTTTATCCCCACAGGGGGGACCCTACGAGCAGTACTTC | CASSLSPQGGPYEQYF | TRBD1 | TRBV27 | - | TRBJ2-7
TGTGCCAGCAGCTTGAAGACAGGGCAAAACATTCAGTACTTC | CASSLKTGQNIQYF | TRBD1 | TRBV5-4 | - | TRBJ2-4
TGTGCCAGCAGTTTGCAGGGACTGTCTAGCACAGATACGCAGTATTTT | CASSLQGLSSTDTQYF | - | TRBV27 | - | TRBJ2-3
TGTGCCAGCAGCTTAGATTGGCTAGCGGGAGAGTCCGGCGGGGAGCTGTTTTTT | CASSLDWLAGESGGELFF | TRBD2 | TRBV11-2 | - | TRBJ2-2
TGCAGCGTTTTTGGTCCCAAAAACATTCAGTACTTC | CSVFGPKNIQYF | - | TRBV29-1 | few | TRBJ2-4
TGTGCCAGTAGTACCAACAGGGGGCGAGAGACCCAGTACTTC | CASSTNRGRETQYF | TRBD1 | TRBV19 | - | TRBJ2-5
TGCAGTGCCCCCCGTTTTGAGAGAGAGGGGAATGAGCAGTTCTTC | CSAPRFEREGNEQFF | - | TRBV20-1 | few | TRBJ2-1
TGTGCCAGCAGACGGACAGGGGTTAGCGACAATGAGCAGTTCTTC | CASRRTGVSDNEQFF | TRBD1 | TRBV12-3/TRBV12-4 | - | TRBJ2-1
TGTGCCAGCAGTGAATGGTGGGGCGAAAAACTGTTTTTT | CASSEWWGEKLFF | - | TRBV25-1 | - | TRBJ1-4
TGTGCCAGCAGTTACGGCGGAGGTCCGGGCGAGCAGTACTTC | CASSYGGGPGEQYF | - | TRBV6-5 | once | TRBJ2-7
TGTGCCAGCAGCCTACGCAATCCAGTAGCGGGAGCCGATACGCAGTATTTT | CASSLRNPVAGADTQYF | TRBD2 | TRBV7-2 | - | TRBJ2-3
TGTGCCAGCCACCTATACGAGCAGTACTTC | CASHLYEQYF | - | TRBV27 | few | TRBJ2-7
TGTGCCAGCAGTGTCTTGCTTCCGGCCTACGAGCAGTACTTC | CASSVLLPAYEQYF | - | TRBV2 | few | TRBJ2-7
TGTGCCAGCTCACCATCGGAGGCCGGGGAGCTGTTTTTT | CASSPSEAGELFF | - | TRBV18 | - | TRBJ2-2
TGTGCCAGCAGTCTCCCGGGGGTAGCGTGGCAGTTCTTC | CASSLPGVAWQFF | - | TRBV14 | few | TRBJ2-1
TGTGCCAGCAGCGTAGAACCCCACCCCTACAATGAGCAGTTCTTC | CASSVEPHPYNEQFF | - | TRBV9 | - | TRBJ2-1
TGCAGTGCTACCCGGACAGGCAGTGGGGGGGAGACCCAGTACTTC | CSATRTGSGGETQYF | - | TRBV20-1 | few | TRBJ2-5
TGCAGTGCCCTTGGGGGGGATCAGCCCCAGCATTTT | CSALGGDQPQHF | - | TRBV20-1 | - | TRBJ1-5
TGTGCCAGCAGCTCCCGGCACCAGAATTCACCCCTCCACTTT | CASSSRHQNSPLHF | - | TRBV7-9 | few | TRBJ1-6
TGTGCCATCAGTGAGTCCACCACCCACGATGAGCAGTTCTTC | CAISESTTHDEQFF | - | TRBV10-3 | - | TRBJ2-1
TGCAGTGCTAGGGGACCAGACCCAGATACGCAGTATTTT | CSARGPDPDTQYF | - | TRBV20-1 | few | TRBJ2-3
TGCGCCAGCAGCTTGGGGTACGGCCCCTCCTACGAGCAGTACTTC | CASSLGYGPSYEQYF | - | TRBV5-1 | few | TRBJ2-7
TGCGCCAGCAGACTAGCGGGAGAGGCAGATACGCAGTATTTT | CASRLAGEADTQYF | TRBD2 | TRBV5-1 | few | TRBJ2-3
TGTGCCACCAGCAAAGCGAGCTCCTATAATTCACCCCTCCACTTT | CATSKASSYNSPLHF | - | TRBV15 | - | TRBJ1-6
TGCGCCAGCAGCCAAGATGAAGACGAGCAGTACTTC | CASSQDEDEQYF | - | TRBV4-1 | many | TRBJ2-7
TGCAGCGTTACCAGGGGAGGGGAGACCCAGTACTTC | CSVTRGGETQYF | - | TRBV29-1 | - | TRBJ2-5
TGTGCCAACAGTTTTGGCACCCAGGGCGAGCAGTACTTC | CANSFGTQGEQYF | - | TRBV12-3/TRBV12-4 | - | TRBJ2-7
TGTGCCAGTGGGCCGACCCCGGCCGGGGAGCTGTTTTTT | CASGPTPAGELFF | - | TRBV11-2 | few | TRBJ2-2
TGTGCCAGCAGCGTTCAGGGTGGCTGGGCTGAAAAACTGTTTTTT | CASSVQGGWAEKLFF | - | TRBV7-2 | few | TRBJ1-4
TGTGCCAGCAGTCCCCAAGGGGGCGGCACAGATACGCAGTATTTT | CASSPQGGGTDTQYF | TRBD1 | TRBV28 | - | TRBJ2-3
TGTGCCTGGAGCGAGGGACAGCCGCTATTCTCCCAGCCCCAGCATTTT | CAWSEGQPLFSQPQHF | TRBD1 | TRBV30 | - | TRBJ1-5
TGCGCCAGCAGCCAACTCTCGACGAGTTGGAGCTCCACTTACAATGAGCAGTTCTTC | CASSQLSTSWSSTYNEQFF | - | TRBV4-3 | few | TRBJ2-1
TGTGCCAGCAGTTACTTAACTAGCGGGAGTGACACCGGGGAGCTGTTTTTT | CASSYLTSGSDTGELFF | TRBD2 | TRBV6-5 | - | TRBJ2-2
TGTGCCAGCACCAACCCCCTTTCTGGAAACACCATATATTTT | CASTNPLSGNTIYF | - | TRBV28 | - | TRBJ1-3
TGCAGCGCCGTGCGGTCAGCGGGAGTCTACGAGCAGTACTTC | CSAVRSAGVYEQYF | TRBD2 | TRBV29-1 | - | TRBJ2-7
TGCGCCAGCAGCATGGGACAGCAGAGCTCCTACGAGCAGTACTTC | CASSMGQQSSYEQYF | TRBD1 | TRBV5-1 | - | TRBJ2-7
TGTGCCAGCAGTTCGTCCGGACAGGTCTGGGGGTCAGATACGCAGTATTTT | CASSSSGQVWGSDTQYF | TRBD1 | TRBV25-1 | few | TRBJ2-3
TGTGCCAGCAGCTTAGGTGGACAAGCTGCTACGCAGTATTTT | CASSLGGQAATQYF | - | TRBV7-9 | - | TRBJ2-3
TGCAGTGCTAGTCGGACACCAGGGGCCAACGTCCTGACTTTC | CSASRTPGANVLTF | - | TRBV20-1 | - | TRBJ2-6
TGTGCCAGCAGCTTAGCGGGTCCTCCCTACAATGAGCAGTTCTTC | CASSLAGPPYNEQFF | - | TRBV5-5 | - | TRBJ2-1
TGTGCCAGCAGCCCTGGAGGCGGGGGGGGCACAGATACGCAGTATTTT | CASSPGGGGGTDTQYF | TRBD2 | TRBV5-5 | few | TRBJ2-3
TGCAGCGTTGAAGATTTAGCGGGAGGAGTAGTTGAGCAGTTCTTC | CSVEDLAGGVVEQFF | TRBD2 | TRBV29-1 | few | TRBJ2-1
TGTGCCAGGGGCCCGGGGCTCCTCGGGGAGCTGTTTTTT | CARGPGLLGELFF | - | TRBV5-6 | - | TRBJ2-2
TGTGCCAGCGGGGCCAGGGGGACAGATACGCAGTATTTT | CASGARGTDTQYF | TRBD1 | TRBV12-3/TRBV12-4 | few | TRBJ2-3
TGTGCCAGCAGCCTACTCGACGAGCAGTACTTC | CASSLLDEQYF | - | TRBV12-3/TRBV12-4 | many | TRBJ2-7
TGTGCCAGCAGCGTACGAGGGACTAGTAGCGAGCAGTTCTTC | CASSVRGTSSEQFF | TRBD2 | TRBV9 | - | TRBJ2-1
TGCGCCAGCAAGGAGGGGCAAACGAACACCGGGGAGCTGTTTTTT | CASKEGQTNTGELFF | - | TRBV5-1 | few | TRBJ2-2
TGTGCCAGCAGCTCCCCCGGGACTAGCGGGAGGGGCACCGGGGAGCTGTTTTTT | CASSSPGTSGRGTGELFF | TRBD2 | TRBV7-8 | - | TRBJ2-2
TGCAGTGCTCCGAGGGCCGGGACTAGCGGGACTACCGGGGAGCTGTTTTTT | CSAPRAGTSGTTGELFF | TRBD2 | TRBV20-1 | - | TRBJ2-2
TGTGCCAGCAGCCAAGAAAGCTTGGAGCAGTACTTC | CASSQESLEQYF | - | TRBV3-1 | few | TRBJ2-7
TGCAGTGTGAGTTCCCCGGGGCGATACAATGAGCAGTTCTTC | CSVSSPGRYNEQFF | - | TRBV20-1 | - | TRBJ2-1
TGTGCCAGCAGCCCCACGGTCCGCGCGGAGACCCAGTACTTC | CASSPTVRAETQYF | - | TRBV7-3 | few | TRBJ2-5
TGTGCCAGCAGCAATTATCCAGGTTCCAACGAGCAGTACTTC | CASSNYPGSNEQYF | - | TRBV21-1 | few | TRBJ2-7
TGTGCCAGCAGCTTCCCTCGGGCGGTTCAGCAGTTCTTC | CASSFPRAVQQFF | - | TRBV7-9 | - | TRBJ2-1
TGTGCCAGCAGTTCCCGGGCCGGTACATACGAGCAGTACTTC | CASSSRAGTYEQYF | - | TRBV7-9 | once | TRBJ2-7
TGTGCCACCAGTGATTTGGGTAGCGGGAGGCTACAGGGTGAGCAGTTCTTC | CATSDLGSGRLQGEQFF | TRBD2 | TRBV24-1 | few | TRBJ2-1
TGCGCCAGCAGCTTGGGATCAACAGGCGTCTCCTACGAGCAGTACTTC | CASSLGSTGVSYEQYF | - | TRBV5-1 | few | TRBJ2-7